Following are 29 T cell receptor beta chains from one sample sequenced in a study of cytomegalovirus exposure and HLA in healthy donors. This PCR relied on a set of 60 Vbeta primers and 13 Jbeta primers. Clones were read by immunoSEQ multiplex PCR, and TCRdb kept only the in-frame ones, dropping some. The repertoire has 150,000 to 200,000 clones, more than 65% of them found once; the top ten carry 1.5% to 2%. Material: PBMCs. The receptor set was obtained from a woman in her twenties or thirties in good health and CMV-seronegative.

The V gene is TRBV18, the J gene TRBJ1-1, with TRBD1 identical over 7 bases. J was trimmed by 4 bases and V by 5 bases; bases with no gene match: 4. This CDR3 comprises 13 residues. The germline CDR1 and CDR2 sequences are KGHSH and LQKENI. In DNA, the CDR3 is TGTGCCAGCTCAGGCCGGGACAGCACTGAAGCTTTCTTT. It encodes CASSGRDSTEAFF.

This clone was found a few times. This chain connects TRBV6-6 to TRBJ1-1; 7 bases agree with TRBD1. The CDR3 totals 14 residues. Germline V gives CDR1 MNHNY, CDR2 SVGAGI (reference sequence). Germline trimming cut 7 bases from V and 1 base from J; bases unmatched to any gene: 6. Written as DNA, the CDR3 is TGTGCCAGCAAGCCCGGACAGGCGAACACTGAAGCTTTCTTT. Its translation is CASKPGQANTEAFF.

This clone appeared a few times. The CDR3 reads CASSGRGASYEQYF. DNA of the CDR3: TGTGCCAGCAGTGGGCGGGGGGCTTCCTACGAGCAGTACTTC. The chain links TRBV2 to TRBJ2-7; 8 bases line up with TRBD2. CDR1 is SNHLY, CDR2 FYNNEI, per germline. V was pared by 4 bases and J by 1 base, with 3 bases of the junction left unmatched. CDR3 length: 14 residues. The full variable domain, completed using reference TRBV2 and TRBJ2-7, is EPEVTQTPSHQVTQMGQEVILRCVPISNHLYFYWYRQILGQKVEFLVSFYNNEISEKSEIFDDQFSVERPDGSNFTLKIRSTKLEDSAMYFCASSGRGASYEQYFGPGTRLTVT.

The chain combines TRBV13 with TRBJ2-7, with D uncertain. The CDR3 runs 11 residues. Trimming shortened V by 3 bases and J by 6 bases, and 6 bases separated the two germline ends. CDR1 and CDR2 (germline): PRHDT, FYEKMQ (reference sequence). This CDR3 is CASSFTGEQYF. CDR3 sequence (DNA): TGTGCCAGCAGCTTTACGGGCGAGCAGTACTTC.

J is TRBJ2-7 and V is TRBV9, with D perhaps TRBD2 (6 bases). Germline V lookup: CDR1 SGDLS, CDR2 YYNGEE. Trimming took 3 bases from V and 2 from J, leaving 15 bases between them. This CDR3 comprises 15 residues. Written as DNA, the CDR3 is TGTGCCAGCAGCGCCTACGGGGGAGGCCCCTACGAGCAGTACTTC. Its translation is CASSAYGGGPYEQYF.

This clone was counted a few times. This chain joins TRBV2 and TRBJ1-2; 8 bases are a match to TRBD1. Germline loops: CDR1 SNHLY, CDR2 FYNNEI. The junction had 7 bases not matched to a gene; V was cut back by 5 bases and J by 2 bases. This CDR3 has 15 amino acids. The CDR3 region is CASSWTGLSNYGYTF. CDR3 nucleotides: TGTGCCAGCAGTTGGACAGGGCTGTCAAACTATGGCTACACCTTC.

This clone has only a few counts. CDR3 in DNA: TGTGCCAGTAGTATAGTACACCAATCCACCGGGGAGCTGTTTTTT. Amino acids: CASSIVHQSTGELFF. The rearrangement joins TRBV19 to TRBJ2-2; D not certain. Trimming removed 1 base at V and 4 bases at J, with 10 bases between. CDR3 size: 15 residues. CDR1 LNHDA and CDR2 SQIVND come from the germline V gene (reference sequence).

This clone was detected only a few times. The gene calls are TRBV28 and TRBJ1-2; D might be TRBD1 (5 bases). Germline assignment: CDR1 MDHEN and CDR2 SYDVKM. Trimming shortened V by 5 bases and J by 4 bases, and 11 bases separated the two germline ends. This CDR3 contains 13 residues. The DNA of the CDR3 is TGTGCCAGCAGTCCTAGGGGAGGCTATGGCTACACCTTC. Translated, it gives CASSPRGGYGYTF.

In regard to this clone: A read error may account for a junction end that differs from germline. This chain links TRBV4-1 with TRBJ2-2; 8 bases are shared with TRBD2. The CDR3 totals 18 residues. CDR1 is MGHRA and CDR2 is YSYEKL in the germline V gene. The CDR3 reads CASSQGVSGSANTGELFF. As DNA, the CDR3 is TGCGCCAGCAGTCAAGGTGTCAGCGGGAGCGCGAACACCGGGGAGCTGTTTTTT.

The CDR3 DNA sequence: TGTGCCAGCAGTCTAGCGGGGTCCCTCTCCTACAATGAGCAGTTCTTC. Protein sequence: CASSLAGSLSYNEQFF. V usage is TRBV9 and J usage is TRBJ2-1, with 9 nucleotides matching TRBD2. After removal of 5 bases from V and 0 bases from J, the junction contained 6 bases not matched to a gene. Germline V lookup: CDR1 SGDLS, CDR2 YYNGEE. This CDR3 region has 16 residues.

This chain uses TRBV28 with TRBJ1-1; tentative D call: TRBD1 (6 bases). The CDR3 covers 14 residues. CDR1 and CDR2 from the germline V gene are MDHEN and SYDVKM. The V and J ends lost 7 bases and 0 bases respectively, with 12 bases between them. The CDR3 bases are TGTGCCAGCAAAATCGGACAGATGAACACTGAAGCTTTCTTT. Translation gives CASKIGQMNTEAFF.

The chain recombines TRBV5-1 with TRBJ1-1; D is undetermined. The CDR3 spans 14 residues. CDR1 SGHRS and CDR2 YFSETQ come from the germline V gene. Trimming stripped 1 base from V and 1 base from J, with 8 bases between. CDR3 region: CASSLQNQNTEAFF. CDR3 nucleotides: TGCGCCAGCAGCTTGCAGAACCAGAACACTGAAGCTTTCTTT.

The gene calls are TRBV6-5 and TRBJ2-7, with 9 bases lining up with TRBD2. The germline V gene has CDR1 MNHEY and CDR2 SVGAGI. V shed 0 bases and J 2 bases; nucleotides not matched to a gene: 5. CDR3 size: 16 residues. CDR3 DNA sequence: TGTGCCAGCAGTTACTCGACTGCGGGAGGGCCCTACGAGCAGTACTTC. This gives the protein CASSYSTAGGPYEQYF.

The chain joins TRBV11-1 to TRBJ2-7; 13 positions match TRBD2. This CDR3 spans 15 amino acids. The junction had 4 bases not matched to a gene; V was cut back by 5 bases and J by 3 bases. The germline V gene has CDR1 SGHAT and CDR2 FQDESV (reference sequence). The CDR3 loop reads CASSPRTSGGYEQYF. Written as DNA, the CDR3 is TGTGCCAGCAGCCCTAGGACTAGCGGGGGCTACGAGCAGTACTTC.

This chain links TRBV6-1 with TRBJ1-2; perhaps TRBD1 as D (5 bases). The germline V and J ends were trimmed by 8 bases and 6 bases, with 16 bases remaining between them. CDR1 and CDR2 (germline): MNHNS, SASEGT. This CDR3 region has 13 residues. DNA of the CDR3: TGTGCCAGCTCCCCCGGGGGGTTGAATGGCTACACCTTC. Protein: CASSPGGLNGYTF.

CDR3 sequence: CASSIGQGVGKLFF. The DNA of the CDR3 is TGTGCCAGTAGTATAGGTCAGGGGGTCGGAAAACTGTTTTTT. This chain joins TRBV19 and TRBJ1-4, with 7 bases aligning to TRBD1. Looked up from germline, CDR1 is LNHDA and CDR2 is SQIVND (reference sequence). Trimming cost V 1 base and J 10 bases; bases outside gene matches: 6. This CDR3 has 14 amino acids.

This chain connects TRBV2 to TRBJ1-5; D may be TRBD1 (6 bases). Trimming pared 4 bases from V and 7 bases from J, leaving 14 bases between. CDR1 is SNHLY, CDR2 FYNNEI, per germline. The CDR3 has 14 amino acids. The CDR3 sequence: CASSAAGEGQPQHF. The CDR3 nucleotides are TGTGCCAGCAGTGCCGCAGGGGAAGGGCAGCCCCAGCATTTT.

This chain connects TRBV30 to TRBJ1-2; D is possibly TRBD1 (5 bases). This CDR3 comprises 14 residues. The ends were cut back, 5 bases at V and 3 bases at J, with 16 bases in the middle. From germline, CDR1 is GTSNPN and CDR2 SVGIG (reference sequence). The CDR3 bases are TGTGCCTGGCTTCCCTCCTCGACAGACTATGGCTACACCTTC. Its translation is CAWLPSSTDYGYTF.

The CDR3 sequence: CASSLDTQGSGTNGYTF. The CDR3 DNA sequence: TGTGCCAGCAGCTTAGACACCCAGGGGTCGGGGACTAATGGCTACACCTTC. V gene TRBV7-9 combines with J gene TRBJ1-2; a weak D match, TRBD1 (6 bases). The CDR3 is made up of 17 amino acids. The V end lost 1 base, the J end lost 6 bases, and 21 bases lay between the germline ends. Per germline, CDR1 SEHNR and CDR2 FQNEAQ (reference sequence).

On this clone itself: Other DNA sequences in this sample translate to the same CDR3. The chain links TRBV9 to TRBJ2-7; 14 nucleotides match TRBD2. V trimming: 5 bases; J trimming: 4 bases; junction bases outside the gene matches: 5. The CDR3 totals 15 residues. Per germline, CDR1 SGDLS and CDR2 YYNGEE. The CDR3 DNA reads TGTGCCAGCAGTCCGGGACTAGCGGGGGTTTACGAGCAGTACTTC. Its translation: CASSPGLAGVYEQYF.

This clone was picked up one time. V is TRBV5-4 and J is TRBJ2-1; 14 nucleotides align to TRBD2. After removal of 1 base from V and 9 bases from J, the junction contained 12 bases not matched to a gene. The CDR3 runs 18 residues. From germline, CDR1 is SGHNT and CDR2 YYREEE (reference sequence). The CDR3 nucleotides are TGTGCCAGCAGCTTGCTGACTAGCGGGAGGGCCGCCGGGTGTGAGCAGTTCTTC. This gives the protein CASSLLTSGRAAGCEQFF.

This chain joins TRBV5-1 and TRBJ2-1, with D unclear. The V and J ends lost 1 base and 4 bases respectively, with 6 bases between them. This CDR3 comprises 13 residues. Germline CDR1 SGHRS, CDR2 YFSETQ. The DNA of the CDR3 is TGCGCCAGCAGCTTGTGGCAATACAATGAGCAGTTCTTC. Amino acid sequence: CASSLWQYNEQFF.

The chain links TRBV19 to TRBJ2-7, with D possibly TRBD1 on 6 matching bases. The CDR3 is made up of 15 amino acids. From germline, CDR1 is LNHDA and CDR2 SQIVND (reference sequence). V was cut by 4 bases and J by 4 bases, with 17 bases left in between. The CDR3 spells CASSTFGQNRYEQYF. CDR3 DNA sequence: TGTGCCAGTAGTACTTTCGGACAGAATCGGTACGAGCAGTACTTC.

This rearrangement joins TRBV29-1 to TRBJ2-3; tentatively, D is TRBD2 (6 bases). Germline CDR1 reads SQVTM; CDR2 reads ANQGSEA. Trimming stripped 1 base from V and 1 base from J, with 12 bases between. This CDR3 is 15 amino acids long. The CDR3 is CSVEARDSRTDTQYF. The DNA of the CDR3 is TGCAGCGTTGAAGCCCGGGACTCCCGCACAGATACGCAGTATTTT.

CDR3 amino acids: CASSSGSPGTGNTIYF. The CDR3 DNA reads as TGTGCCAGTAGCTCTGGATCGCCAGGGACTGGAAACACCATATATTTT. V is TRBV19 and J is TRBJ1-3; D possibly corresponds to TRBD1 (5 bases). The CDR3 runs 16 residues. In germline, CDR1 is LNHDA, CDR2 SQIVND (reference sequence). The germline V and J ends were trimmed by 6 bases and 2 bases, with 17 bases remaining between them.

V usage is TRBV29-1 and J usage is TRBJ1-2, with 9 bases identical to TRBD1. This CDR3 spans 14 amino acids. The junction had 7 bases not matched to a gene; V was cut back by 3 bases and J by 5 bases. Germline values: CDR1 SQVTM, CDR2 ANQGSEA. The CDR3 here is CSVDKGQGTYGYTF. The CDR3, as DNA: TGCAGCGTTGATAAGGGACAGGGAACGTATGGCTACACCTTC.

This chain links TRBV2 with TRBJ1-6; TRBD1 matches 8 bases. This CDR3 has 12 amino acids. The germline CDR1 and CDR2 sequences are SNHLY and FYNNEI. The J segment lost 10 bases and the V segment lost 6 bases, leaving 2 bases of the junction unmatched. CDR3 loop: CASRTGASPLHF. DNA of the CDR3: TGTGCCAGCAGGACAGGGGCCTCACCCCTCCACTTT.

This clone showed up just a few times. The chain employs TRBV4-1 and TRBJ1-3; the D is unclear. CDR3 length equals 16 residues. V was pared by 3 bases and J by 0 bases, with 12 bases between. Germline lookup yields CDR1 MGHRA and CDR2 YSYEKL. The CDR3 loop is CASSHAPGYSGNTIYF. Written as DNA, the CDR3 is TGCGCCAGCAGCCACGCCCCGGGATACTCTGGAAACACCATATATTTT.

The chain links TRBV28 to TRBJ1-2, with D perhaps TRBD1 (5 bases). The CDR3 consists of 14 residues. Trimming stripped 6 bases from V and 8 bases from J, with 19 bases between. Germline lookup yields CDR1 MDHEN and CDR2 SYDVKM. This chain's CDR3 is CASRNTGWSYGYTF. The CDR3 region has the DNA TGTGCCAGCAGAAATACAGGATGGTCATACGGCTACACCTTC.